One sample yielded the 19 T cell receptor beta chains listed below, sequenced in a study of glioma-infiltrating T cells after dendritic cell vaccination. Repertoires were generated with immunoSEQ multiplex PCR, while TCRdb's copy carries only in-frame clones and drops some. The sample shows about 82,000 clones, approximately 90% of them seen only once. Specimen: blood, collected before dendritic cell vaccination. The receptors stem from a human donor with glioblastoma.

This clone was recorded once. The gene calls are TRBV28 and TRBJ1-2; D not resolved. V lost 4 bases, J lost 5 bases, and 8 bases lay in between. Germline loops: CDR1 MDHEN, CDR2 SYDVKM. There are 12 residues in the CDR3. Here the CDR3 DNA reads TGTGCCAGCAGTTACACCCCTTATGGCTACACCTTC. Residues: CASSYTPYGYTF.

The V call is TRBV9, the J call TRBJ2-5, with D unresolved. The CDR3 runs to 16 residues. CDR1 and CDR2 (germline): SGDLS, YYNGEE. Trimming took 5 bases from V and 4 from J, leaving 21 bases between them. The CDR3 nucleotides read TGTGCCAGCAGTACCTCGGGTTTACGGAGTGGAGAGACCCAGTACTTC. It is translated as CASSTSGLRSGETQYF.

The gene calls are TRBV7-3 and TRBJ2-5; tentatively, D is TRBD2 (6 bases). The ends were cut back, 5 bases at V and 5 bases at J, with 21 bases in the middle. The germline CDR1 and CDR2 sequences are SGHTA and FQGTGA. CDR3 length: 16 amino acids. The CDR3 spells CASSPWGRGGRETQYF. The CDR3 DNA reads as TGTGCCAGCAGCCCGTGGGGACGGGGAGGCAGGGAGACCCAGTACTTC.

The chain couples TRBV21-1 to TRBJ2-3; the table's D gene call, TRBD1, was not cross checked with the DNA. TRBV21-1 is marked as a pseudogene. The CDR3 extends over 14 amino acids. DNA for the CDR3: TGTGCCAGCGGCAGGGGGCGAAACACAGATACGCAGTATTTT. Translation: CASGRGRNTDTQYF.

J is TRBJ1-1 and V is TRBV30, with 10 bases fitting TRBD1. CDR3 length: 13 residues. From germline, CDR1 is GTSNPN and CDR2 SVGIG (reference sequence). Unmatched junction bases numbered 4, after V lost 2 bases and J lost 7 bases. The CDR3 DNA reads TGTGCCTGGAGTCGGGACAGGGGATTTGAAGCTTTCTTT. This sequence encodes CAWSRDRGFEAFF.

This clone was recorded once. The genes are TRBV5-5 and TRBJ1-6; TRBD1 agrees at 9 bases. CDR1 is SGHKS, CDR2 YYEKEE, per germline (reference sequence). Germline trimming cut 5 bases from V and 7 bases from J; bases unmatched to any gene: 4. CDR3 length equals 14 residues. CDR3 residues: CASREGQGNSPLHF. The DNA of the CDR3 is TGTGCCAGCAGGGAGGGACAGGGCAATTCACCCCTCCACTTT.

The chain has TRBV11-3 and TRBJ2-1, with TRBD2 identical over 11 bases. CDR3 length: 17 residues. CDR1 is SGHNT, CDR2 YENEEA, per germline. The V and J ends lost 4 bases and 10 bases, in that order; junction bases with no gene match: 15. As DNA, the CDR3 is TGTGCCAGCAGCTCCCGGGGCACTAGCGGGAGAAGCCCGGAGCAGTTCTTC. Its protein product is CASSSRGTSGRSPEQFF.

The CDR3 coding sequence is TGTGCCAGCAGCTTAGCGTCCGGGAGGGCCTCGAACACTGAAGCTTTCTTT. Its protein is CASSLASGRASNTEAFF. V is TRBV7-8 and J is TRBJ1-1; D gene uncertain. This CDR3 has 17 amino acids. Germline V gives CDR1 SGHVS, CDR2 FQNEAQ. V lost 0 bases and J 1 base, leaving 15 bases between the germline ends.

This chain links TRBV5-1 with TRBJ2-5; D may be TRBD2 (6 bases). There are 13 residues in the CDR3. Germline assignment: CDR1 SGHRS and CDR2 YFSETQ. V was trimmed by 5 bases and J by 1 base, leaving 9 bases between them. Here the CDR3 reads CASRRDLQETQYF. CDR3 nucleotides: TGCGCCAGCAGGCGGGACCTCCAAGAGACCCAGTACTTC.

The chain employs TRBV9 and TRBJ1-1; maybe TRBD1 (6 bases). Trimming took off 3 bases at V and 1 base at J, with 13 bases between the two ends. The CDR3 is 15 amino acids. Germline assignment: CDR1 SGDLS and CDR2 YYNGEE. The DNA of the CDR3 is TGTGCCAGCAGCGCCCAGGGGAAGGGGAACACTGAAGCTTTCTTT. Protein product: CASSAQGKGNTEAFF.

V gene TRBV30 combines with J gene TRBJ2-4; TRBD2 matches at 10 bases. CDR1 and CDR2 (germline): GTSNPN, SVGIG (reference sequence). V shed 2 bases, J shed 6 bases, and the junction held 1 base outside the gene matches. The CDR3 covers 13 residues. CDR3 loop: CAWSLAGGNIQYF. The CDR3 nucleotides read TGTGCCTGGAGTTTAGCGGGGGGAAACATTCAGTACTTC.

The chain joins TRBV6-1 to TRBJ2-5; 13 bases agree with TRBD2. V trimming: 6 bases; J trimming: 4 bases; junction bases outside the gene matches: 2. The germline V gene encodes CDR1 MNHNS and CDR2 SASEGT. The CDR3 is 14 amino acids. The CDR3: CASRLAGGGETQYF. The CDR3 DNA follows: TGTGCCAGCAGACTAGCGGGGGGGGGAGAGACCCAGTACTTC.

V and J are TRBV11-1 and TRBJ2-7; 8 nucleotides line up with TRBD2. CDR1 SGHAT and CDR2 FQDESV come from the germline V gene (reference sequence). The CDR3 spans 13 residues. V lost 5 bases, J lost 3 bases, and 3 bases stayed unmatched. The CDR3 nucleotides read TGTGCCAGCAGCCGAAGCGGGAGCTACGAGCAGTACTTC. This codes for CASSRSGSYEQYF.

This clone appeared a single time. The chain couples TRBV10-1 to TRBJ2-7; D may be TRBD2 (5 bases). Germline V gene data show CDR1 as WNHNN and CDR2 as SYGVQD (reference sequence). The CDR3 runs 13 residues. Trimming cost V 0 bases and J 9 bases, with 12 bases left between them. For the CDR3, the DNA is TGCGCCAGCAGTGAGTCGGGAGCTACGATGCAGTACTTC. Translating gives CASSESGATMQYF.

The chain has TRBV6-5 and TRBJ2-5; 10 bases line up with TRBD1. The CDR3 runs to 13 residues. Trimming at V came to 5 bases and at J to 4 bases, leaving 1 base not matched to a gene. Per germline, CDR1 MNHEY and CDR2 SVGAGI. The CDR3 region has the DNA TGTGCCAGCAGTAGGACAGGGGGAGAGACCCAGTACTTC. It specifies CASSRTGGETQYF.

V usage is TRBV11-3 and J usage is TRBJ2-2; TRBD1 agrees at 7 bases. The CDR3 covers 15 residues. Germline V gives CDR1 SGHNT, CDR2 YENEEA. V was pared by 5 bases and J by 2 bases, with 5 bases of the junction left unmatched. CDR3 DNA: TGTGCCAGCAGCCAAACAGGGGTAAACACCGGGGAGCTGTTTTTT. It is translated as CASSQTGVNTGELFF.

The V call is TRBV6-5, the J call TRBJ1-6; D possibly corresponds to TRBD1 (5 bases). V lost 4 bases, J lost 6 bases, and 10 bases lay in between. Germline loops: CDR1 MNHEY, CDR2 SVGAGI. The CDR3 totals 14 residues. CDR3 nucleotides: TGTGCCAGCAGTTTCGGCGGGACTAATTCACCCCTCCACTTT. Amino acid sequence: CASSFGGTNSPLHF.

The chain joins TRBV7-9 to TRBJ1-1; TRBD1 matches 7 bases. Germline V gene lookup returns CDR1 SEHNR and CDR2 FQNEAQ (reference sequence). The CDR3 consists of 12 residues. The J segment lost 6 bases and the V segment lost 6 bases, leaving 4 bases of the junction unmatched. The CDR3 spells CASSYTGAEAFF. The CDR3 coding sequence is TGTGCCAGCAGTTACACAGGGGCTGAAGCTTTCTTT.

The gene calls are TRBV6-5 and TRBJ1-2; D is ambiguous. Germline CDR1 MNHEY, CDR2 SVGAGI. V was cut by 2 bases and J by 3 bases, with 4 bases left in between. The CDR3 sequence is 12 residues long. The CDR3 region has the DNA TGTGCCAGCAGTTACGGAGACTATGGCTACACCTTC. Encoded protein: CASSYGDYGYTF.